These T cell receptor beta chains were read from a single sample in a study of vaccination and CD4 T cells after COVID-19. These receptors have no known antigen. TCRdb reprocessed the PCR reads with MiXCR, giving one entry per CDR3 protein. The top ten hold about 30% of the sample, which has some 7,900 distinct CDR3 sequences, less than 30% seen once. Sequencing was carried out using CD4+ T cells from blood, cultured in vitro. All receptors come from a human donor in good health. CDR3s include the opening cysteine and the closing phenylalanine or tryptophan. The order of the fields is J gene, clone size, D gene, V gene, CDR3 protein, CDR3 DNA. D genes are given only for firm matches. Some rows have no size entry. The others give once, few or many, or a class for an expanded clone.

j_call: TRBJ1-1; clone_size: -; d_call: -; v_call: TRBV7-2; cdr3_aa: CASSVRVDTEAFF; cdr3_nt: TGTGCCAGCAGCGTCAGGGTGGACACTGAAGCTTTCTTT
j_call: TRBJ1-1; clone_size: few; d_call: -; v_call: TRBV27; cdr3_aa: CASSRERMNTEAFF; cdr3_nt: TGTGCCAGCAGCCGTGAACGGATGAACACTGAAGCTTTCTTT
j_call: TRBJ1-1; clone_size: -; d_call: -; v_call: TRBV2; cdr3_aa: CASAGLPFTEAFF; cdr3_nt: TGTGCCAGCGCAGGGCTTCCTTTCACTGAAGCTTTCTTT
j_call: TRBJ2-3; clone_size: -; d_call: TRBD1; v_call: TRBV5-1; cdr3_aa: CASSPQGAGDTQYF; cdr3_nt: TGCGCCAGCAGTCCCCAGGGGGCCGGTGATACGCAGTATTTT
j_call: TRBJ2-1; clone_size: few; d_call: TRBD1; v_call: TRBV20-1; cdr3_aa: CSAIPGGNEQFF; cdr3_nt: TGCAGCGCCATACCAGGGGGCAATGAGCAGTTCTTC
j_call: TRBJ1-6; clone_size: large; d_call: -; v_call: TRBV2; cdr3_aa: CASSEIWAGSSPLHF; cdr3_nt: TGTGCCAGCAGTGAAATCTGGGCAGGTTCGTCACCCCTCCACTTT
j_call: TRBJ1-5; clone_size: medium-sized; d_call: -; v_call: TRBV10-2; cdr3_aa: CASADRYNQPQHF; cdr3_nt: TGCGCCAGCGCTGACAGATACAATCAGCCCCAGCATTTT
j_call: TRBJ1-2; clone_size: -; d_call: -; v_call: TRBV4-1; cdr3_aa: CASSQDLSIPYTF; cdr3_nt: TGCGCCAGCAGCCAAGATCTGAGCATCCCCTACACCTTC
j_call: TRBJ2-2; clone_size: medium-sized; d_call: -; v_call: TRBV19; cdr3_aa: CASSIALLRELFF; cdr3_nt: TGTGCCAGTAGTATAGCTTTGCTAAGGGAGCTGTTTTTT
j_call: TRBJ1-2; clone_size: -; d_call: -; v_call: TRBV20-1; cdr3_aa: CSATRDLTYGYTF; cdr3_nt: TGCAGTGCTACCCGGGACCTAACCTATGGCTACACCTTC
j_call: TRBJ2-7; clone_size: few; d_call: TRBD1; v_call: TRBV20-1; cdr3_aa: CSASDRGGYEQYF; cdr3_nt: TGCAGTGCTAGCGACAGGGGAGGCTACGAGCAGTACTTC
j_call: TRBJ1-1; clone_size: few; d_call: -; v_call: TRBV19; cdr3_aa: CASSTGRGGSWWNTEAFF; cdr3_nt: TGTGCCAGTAGTACCGGTAGGGGTGGGTCGTGGTGGAACACTGAAGCTTTCTTT
j_call: TRBJ2-1; clone_size: -; d_call: -; v_call: TRBV29-1; cdr3_aa: CSIPKDYENNEQFF; cdr3_nt: TGCAGCATTCCGAAAGACTACGAAAACAATGAGCAGTTCTTC
j_call: TRBJ2-3; clone_size: -; d_call: TRBD1; v_call: TRBV5-1; cdr3_aa: CASSWMGQGGADTQYF; cdr3_nt: TGCGCCAGCAGCTGGATGGGACAGGGCGGAGCAGATACGCAGTATTTT
j_call: TRBJ1-2; clone_size: -; d_call: TRBD1; v_call: TRBV6-1; cdr3_aa: CASTGGSGYTF; cdr3_nt: TGTGCCAGCACAGGGGGAAGTGGCTACACCTTC
j_call: TRBJ1-6; clone_size: medium-sized; d_call: -; v_call: TRBV5-1; cdr3_aa: CASSFRGNSPLHF; cdr3_nt: TGCGCCAGCAGCTTCAGGGGCAATTCACCCCTCCACTTT
j_call: TRBJ2-7; clone_size: -; d_call: -; v_call: TRBV5-6; cdr3_aa: CASSLEGFGAALRGVEQYF; cdr3_nt: TGTGCCAGCAGCTTGGAGGGCTTTGGGGCAGCCCTTCGTGGGGTCGAGCAGTACTTC
j_call: TRBJ2-2; clone_size: -; d_call: TRBD2; v_call: TRBV9; cdr3_aa: CASSVAGGPGELFF; cdr3_nt: TGTGCCAGCAGCGTAGCGGGGGGGCCCGGGGAGCTGTTTTTT
j_call: TRBJ1-5; clone_size: -; d_call: -; v_call: TRBV12-3/TRBV12-4; cdr3_aa: CASSLHLNQPQHF; cdr3_nt: TGTGCCAGCAGTCTGCATCTTAATCAGCCCCAGCATTTT
j_call: TRBJ1-2; clone_size: medium-sized; d_call: -; v_call: TRBV14; cdr3_aa: CASSQDSGGRPLRGYTF; cdr3_nt: TGTGCCAGCAGCCAAGATAGCGGGGGGCGTCCTCTCCGGGGCTACACCTTC
j_call: TRBJ2-1; clone_size: few; d_call: TRBD2; v_call: TRBV6-4; cdr3_aa: CASSDSGLAGHNEQFF; cdr3_nt: TGTGCCAGCAGTGACTCAGGACTAGCGGGCCACAATGAGCAGTTCTTC
j_call: TRBJ1-1; clone_size: -; d_call: -; v_call: TRBV20-1; cdr3_aa: CSAPGLGNTEAFF; cdr3_nt: TGCAGTGCTCCAGGGTTGGGGAACACTGAAGCTTTCTTT
j_call: TRBJ1-5; clone_size: -; d_call: -; v_call: TRBV12-3/TRBV12-4; cdr3_aa: CASSSESLAQHF; cdr3_nt: TGTGCCAGCAGTTCGGAGAGCCTGGCCCAGCATTTT
j_call: TRBJ2-5; clone_size: few; d_call: -; v_call: TRBV20-1; cdr3_aa: CSTLQQGRRETQYF; cdr3_nt: TGCAGTACCTTACAACAGGGTCGGAGGGAGACCCAGTACTTC